Each of the 7 T cell receptor beta chains below was sequenced from the same sample in a study of human T cells and chemical hapten exposure. TCRdb reprocessed the RACE reads with MiXCR, giving one entry per CDR3 protein. The sample holds about 80,000 distinct CDR3 sequences, 14% seen once. Time point in this sample: pre-sensitization, week 0. The sample's treatment: therapeutic diphenylcyclopropenone sensitization with weekly scalp DPC. This specimen was whole blood, taken in connection with sensitization to the hapten diphenylcyclopropenone (DPC). Receptor source: a woman aged 50 to 65 with alopecia areata. Some clones in this sample may be carry-over from other donors' samples.

The rearrangement uses TRBV7-8 and TRBJ1-5; D is ambiguous. Germline V gene data show CDR1 as SGHVS and CDR2 as FQNEAQ. V was pared by 5 bases and J by 11 bases, with 16 bases between. The CDR3 runs to 13 residues. The CDR3, as DNA: TGTGCCAGCAGCCCTACGATATTTCTAACCCAGCATTTT. This sequence encodes CASSPTIFLTQHF. Full variable domain (remainder filled in from reference TRBV7-8 and TRBJ1-5): GAGVSQSPRYKVAKRGQDVALRCDPISGHVSLFWYQQALGQGPEFLTYFQNEAQLDKSGLPSDRFFAERPEGSVSTLKIQRTQQEDSAVYLCASSPTIFLTQHFGDGTRLSIL.

The chain joins TRBV10-3 to TRBJ2-7; TRBD1 is a possible D gene (5 bases). Germline V lookup: CDR1 ENHRY, CDR2 SYGVKD. V gave up 3 bases and J gave up 3 bases, with 6 bases separating them. The CDR3 is made up of 12 amino acids. CDR3 amino acids: CAISEQDYEQYF. The CDR3 DNA sequence: TGTGCCATCAGTGAACAGGACTACGAGCAGTACTTC.

This clonotype was detected only a few times. The V and J genes are TRBV11-3 and TRBJ2-1, with 11 positions matching TRBD2. The CDR3 length is 15 residues. J was trimmed by 5 bases and V by 5 bases; bases with no gene match: 5. The germline V gene encodes CDR1 SGHNT and CDR2 YENEEA. CDR3 in DNA: TGTGCCAGCAGCACCAGACTAGCGGGAAACAATGAGCAGTTCTTC. Protein: CASSTRLAGNNEQFF.

The CDR3 DNA follows: TGTGCCAGCAGCCAAGAGGGAGACATTCAGTACTTC. This translates into CASSQEGDIQYF. The gene calls are TRBV3-1 and TRBJ2-4, with TRBD2 as a possible D gene (5 bases). V was cut by 0 bases and J by 8 bases, with 5 bases left in between. The CDR3 consists of 12 residues. Germline-derived CDR1 and CDR2 are LGHDT and YNNKEL (reference sequence).

This sequence joins TRBV29-1 and TRBJ2-3; 7 bases map to TRBD1. The CDR3 runs to 12 residues. From germline, CDR1 is SQVTM and CDR2 ANQGSEA. The J segment lost 4 bases and the V segment lost 4 bases, leaving 2 bases of the junction unmatched. In nucleotides, the CDR3 is TGCAGCGTTGTAAGGGGGCCAGATACGCAGTATTTT. Translated, it gives CSVVRGPDTQYF.

This clonotype has ten or more counts. The V call is TRBV4-1, the J call TRBJ1-2, with D perhaps matching TRBD1 (6 bases). The CDR3 has 14 amino acids. The germline V and J ends were trimmed by 6 bases and 3 bases, with 14 bases remaining between them. Germline V gives CDR1 MGHRA, CDR2 YSYEKL. CDR3 in amino acids: CASSSTGPYYGYTF. CDR3 bases: TGCGCCAGCAGTTCGACAGGCCCCTACTATGGCTACACCTTC.

This clonotype occurred many times. V usage is TRBV7-6 and J usage is TRBJ2-1; perhaps TRBD1 as D (5 bases). This CDR3 has 15 amino acids. V was shortened by 5 bases and J by 5 bases, with 16 bases between the two germline ends. Germline V gene lookup returns CDR1 SGHVS and CDR2 FNYEAQ. CDR3: CASSTDSAGHNEQFF. CDR3 bases: TGTGCCAGCAGCACCGACAGCGCAGGCCACAATGAGCAGTTCTTC.